The following is a T cell receptor beta chain sequence with its context. Antigen specificity is unknown. In the PCR, 60 Vbeta and 13 Jbeta primers were used. TCRdb's copy holds only in-frame clones and misses some; the assay was immunoSEQ multiplex PCR. The sample has fewer than 100,000 clones; the top ten hold 3% to 4.5%. This entry is derived from a study of cytomegalovirus exposure and HLA in healthy donors. Study-wide results and limits: According to the study, around 160 TCR beta chains were cytomegalovirus-associated. Analysis performed later found roughly 17,000 TCR beta sequences associated with HLA alleles at 0.05 false discovery rate.

The sample taken for sequencing was PBMCs. The source of this sequence is a man aged 18-30 years in good health and CMV-seropositive.

The CDR3 coding sequence is TGTGCCAGCAGCCCCGGGGGGATGAAAGGGTACGAGCAGTACTTC. It is translated as CASSPGGMKGYEQYF. The chain uses TRBV11-3 and TRBJ2-7; TRBD2 matches 7 bases. The CDR3 is 15 amino acids. CDR1 and CDR2 (germline): SGHNT, YENEEA. The trim removed 5 bases at V and 4 bases at J, leaving 11 bases unmatched.